This paragraph reports one T cell receptor (beta chain). In the source study's methods: Scientists estimated how many nucleated cells there were by amplifying reference gene primers. Generated by immunoSEQ multiplex PCR, the TCRdb table keeps only in-frame clones and is missing some. Clone size and the V and J calls come from that table; the DNA yielded D and trimming. The table records 67,000 or so clones, roughly 80% of them present only once. The junction had 10 bases not matched to a gene; V was cut back by 7 bases and J by 2 bases. Germline V CDR1 and CDR2: SNHLY, FYNNEI. The CDR3 totals 15 residues. The data were obtained in a study of blood T cell repertoires in COVID-19. Turning to the study itself: The United States, Italy and Spain were the sources of the acute and convalescent COVID-19 samples. PBMCs, B-cell-depleted T cells, or T cells provided the cDNA or gDNA that made up the material.

Sequences were obtained from peripheral blood. The TCR was taken from a man between 65 and 79 years old with acute or convalescent COVID-19. The rearrangement joins TRBV2 to TRBJ1-2, with 7 bases matching TRBD1. The CDR3 is CASILTGRANYGYTF. The CDR3, as DNA: TGTGCCAGCATACTGACAGGGAGAGCCAACTATGGCTACACCTTC.